The source of this TCR beta chain is a study of blood T cell repertoires in COVID-19. Study in general: Whether acute or convalescent, the COVID-19 samples came from the United States, Italy and Spain. PBMCs, B-cell-depleted T cells, or T cells provided the cDNA or gDNA that made up the material.

Germline CDR1 and CDR2: SGHDT and YYEEEE. The CDR3 covers 17 residues. The V gene lost 0 bases and the J gene lost 0 bases, with 10 bases spanning the gap. Seattle patients were enrolled during active infection and followed longitudinally. In the authors' workflow: It was from reference gene primer amplification that nucleated cell counts were estimated. Sequencing used immunoSEQ multiplex PCR; TCRdb keeps in-frame clones, though not all of them. V and J calls and clone size come straight from that table; D and trimming were deduced from the DNA. Of roughly 380,000 clones listed, roughly 90% are singletons.

The source of this sequence is a woman between 35 and 50 years old with COVID-19, enrolled during active disease. The sample taken for sequencing was peripheral blood. The V gene is TRBV5-6, the J gene TRBJ1-6; D gene ambiguous. DNA for the CDR3: TGTGCCAGCAGCTTGGCGCCTCCGAGCTCCTATAATTCACCCCTCCACTTT. It specifies CASSLAPPSSYNSPLHF.